The next 7 T cell receptor beta chains were all read from a single sample in a study of blood T cell repertoires in COVID-19. TCRdb's copy holds only in-frame clones and misses some; the assay was immunoSEQ multiplex PCR. The data hold tens of thousands of clones, with 83% observed a single time. Material for sequencing was peripheral blood. The receptors were sampled from a man older than 75 with acute or convalescent COVID-19.

The chain uses TRBV7-3 and TRBJ2-5; weak D call: TRBD1 (5 bases). CDR3 size: 14 residues. Per germline, CDR1 SGHTA and CDR2 FQGTGA. The ends were cut back, 2 bases at V and 2 bases at J, with 9 bases in the middle. The CDR3 region is CASSLGAGQETQYF. CDR3 in DNA: TGTGCCAGCAGCTTAGGGGCAGGACAAGAGACCCAGTACTTC.

CDR3 coding DNA: TGTGCCAGCAGCCCATTGGACACCAATCAGCCCCAGCATTTT. Residues: CASSPLDTNQPQHF. This sequence joins TRBV9 and TRBJ1-5; D is possibly TRBD1 (5 bases). Trimming shortened V by 4 bases and J by 3 bases, and 11 bases separated the two germline ends. The CDR3 is 14 residues long. CDR1 and CDR2 (germline): SGDLS, YYNGEE.

The genes are TRBV4-3 and TRBJ1-2; D is possibly TRBD1 (5 bases). Germline assignment: CDR1 LGHNA and CDR2 YSLEER. Trimming took 0 bases from V and 7 from J, leaving 21 bases between them. This CDR3 is built from 17 residues. The CDR3 DNA reads TGCGCCAGCAGCCAAGAGTTCTTACTCACTCCTACAGGTGGCTACACCTTC. Translation gives CASSQEFLLTPTGGYTF.

The gene calls are TRBV5-1 and TRBJ1-4, with 8 positions matching TRBD1. There are 16 residues in the CDR3. V was pared by 4 bases and J by 8 bases, with 13 bases of the junction left unmatched. Looked up from germline, CDR1 is SGHRS and CDR2 is YFSETQ. CDR3 sequence: CASSRLGGQGAEKLFF. CDR3 sequence (DNA): TGCGCCAGCAGCCGGCTAGGCGGACAGGGCGCAGAAAAACTGTTTTTT.

This clone was recorded once. The V and J genes are TRBV28 and TRBJ1-6; the D gene is possibly TRBD1 (5 bases). The CDR3 totals 15 residues. Germline-derived CDR1 and CDR2 are MDHEN and SYDVKM. V lost 2 bases and J 14 bases, leaving 19 bases between the germline ends. DNA of the CDR3: TGTGCCAGCAGTTTAGTAGGGCAGGGCGTTCCCTCCCTCCACTTT. Translation: CASSLVGQGVPSLHF.

The V gene is TRBV18, the J gene TRBJ1-5; D ambiguous. In germline, CDR1 is KGHSH, CDR2 LQKENI. The CDR3 has 15 amino acids. V was cut by 3 bases and J by 0 bases, with 9 bases left in between. The CDR3 DNA reads TGTGCCAGCTCACCCCAGGCCCATAGCAATCAGCCCCAGCATTTT. This gives the protein CASSPQAHSNQPQHF. Full variable domain (rest looked up from reference TRBV18 and TRBJ1-5): NAGVMQNPRHLVRRRGQEARLRCSPMKGHSHVYWYRQLPEEGLKFMVYLQKENIIDESGMPKERFSAEFPKEGPSILRIQQVVRGDSAAYFCASSPQAHSNQPQHFGDGTRLSIL.

The rearrangement links TRBV11-2 to TRBJ1-2; TRBD1 matches at 8 bases. CDR3 length: 16 residues. Germline CDR1 reads SGHAT; CDR2 reads FQNNGV. V lost 1 base and J lost 4; bases outside the gene matches: 8. CDR3 residues: CASSLGQGTSGYGYTF. The CDR3 nucleotides read TGTGCCAGCAGCTTAGGACAGGGGACATCGGGCTATGGCTACACCTTC.